The source of this T cell receptor (beta chain) is a study of cytomegalovirus exposure and HLA in healthy donors. V shed 0 bases and J 7 bases; nucleotides not matched to a gene: 1. Per the germline V gene, CDR1 is MNHNS and CDR2 is SASEGT. The CDR3 has 16 residues. This clone was counted between two and nine times. Antigen unknown. Study findings and constraints: Subsequent analysis of the roughly 120 validation repertoires found a tendency for first-cohort TCR clusters to co-occur. It was 150 to 200 TCR beta chains that were listed as cytomegalovirus-associated.

The donors were part of the roughly 130-subject validation cohort, which stood apart from the roughly 680-subject first cohort. Assay used: immunoSEQ multiplex PCR; TCRdb lists only in-frame clones, some missing. The profile shows 200,000 to 300,000 clones, roughly 87% of them singletons. This sequence joins TRBV6-1 and TRBJ2-1, with 15 bases that match TRBD2. The specimen was PBMCs. The sequence was obtained from a man between 18 and 35 years old in good health and CMV-seropositive. The CDR3 bases are TGTGCCAGCAGTGAAGCTGGGACTAGCGGGAGGAATGAGCAGTTCTTC. It translates to CASSEAGTSGRNEQFF.